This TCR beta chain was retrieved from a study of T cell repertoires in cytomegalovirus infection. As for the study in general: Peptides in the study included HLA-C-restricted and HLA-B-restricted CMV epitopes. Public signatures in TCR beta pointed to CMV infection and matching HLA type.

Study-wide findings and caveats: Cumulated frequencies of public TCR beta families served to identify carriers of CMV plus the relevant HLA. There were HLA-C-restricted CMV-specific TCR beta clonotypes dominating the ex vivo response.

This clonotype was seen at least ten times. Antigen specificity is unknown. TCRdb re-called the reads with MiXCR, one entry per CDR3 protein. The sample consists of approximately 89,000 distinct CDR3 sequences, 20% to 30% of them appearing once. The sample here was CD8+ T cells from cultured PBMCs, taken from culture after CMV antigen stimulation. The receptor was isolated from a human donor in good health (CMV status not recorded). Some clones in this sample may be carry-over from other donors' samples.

The CDR3 DNA reads TGTGCCAGCCGAACCGGGGCAGGGGGCCGGCAGGACTATGGCTACACCTTC. Its translation: CASRTGAGGRQDYGYTF. The genes are TRBV27 and TRBJ1-2; 8 nucleotides match TRBD1. CDR3 length: 17 amino acids. The germline CDR1 and CDR2 sequences are MNHEY and SMNVEV (reference sequence). V gave up 8 bases and J gave up 3 bases; unmatched junction bases: 17.